This T cell receptor beta chain was recorded in a study of Graves' ophthalmopathy and Graves' hyperthyroidism. RNA served as the template for amplifying TCR beta CDR3 regions. The authors performed first-round RT-PCR with HTBI primers and then a second-round multiplex PCR. A single record per CDR3 protein comes from TCRdb applying MiXCR to the multiplex PCR reads. The sample holds 400,000 to 450,000 distinct CDR3 sequences, under 25% seen once. This clonotype was seen at least ten times. In this cohort's terms, stable hyperthyroidism meant no ophthalmopathy by 18 months of follow-up. Clinical symptoms, serum thyroxine, TRAb, thyroid ultrasound and orbital computed tomography were relied on for diagnosis. The sequencing input was peripheral blood. This receptor was identified in a woman aged 18-29 years with stable Graves' hyperthyroidism.

DNA for the CDR3: TGTGCCAGCAGTTCCCGGTTTGGCACCGGGGAGCTGTTTTTT. Protein product: CASSSRFGTGELFF. This chain links TRBV6-5 with TRBJ2-2; D not certain. This CDR3 has 14 residues. The germline CDR1 and CDR2 sequences are MNHEY and SVGAGI. V dropped 4 bases and J dropped 4 bases, with 10 bases sitting between them.